The entry that follows covers one TCR beta chain sequence. Its antigen is unknown. CDR3 length: 20 residues. V dropped 5 bases and J dropped 0; count of bases not matched to a gene: 17. Germline V CDR1 and CDR2: SGHVS, FQNEAQ. This entry belongs to a study of T cell repertoires in cytomegalovirus infection. Study findings and constraints: People with CMV and the relevant HLA were identified by cumulative public TCR beta family frequency.

One entry per CDR3 protein, called by TCRdb with MiXCR from the reads. Of 200,000 or so distinct CDR3 sequences listed, 28% are singletons. The V call is TRBV7-8, the J call TRBJ2-4; TRBD1 agrees at 9 bases. The specimen sequenced was PBMCs. The sequence was collected from a human donor in good health (CMV status not recorded). Some clones in this sample may be carry-over from other donors' samples. The CDR3 DNA follows: TGTGCCAGCAGCCTACCGAGGACAGGGGCTGTTCAAAGAGCCAAAAACATTCAGTACTTC. It codes for CASSLPRTGAVQRAKNIQYF.